This T cell receptor beta chain was sequenced during a study of T cell changes during pregnancy in multiple sclerosis. The method was immunoSEQ multiplex PCR; TCRdb's version includes in-frame clones alone and lacks a portion of them. The data hold 49,000 or so clones, with nearly 95% observed a single time. This CDR3 region has 14 residues. Germline V gene lookup returns CDR1 LNHDA and CDR2 SQIVND (reference sequence). The ends lost 1 base at V and 6 bases at J; junction bases unmatched: 5. This rearrangement joins TRBV19 to TRBJ2-7, with TRBD1 matching 8 bases. The sample in question was peripheral blood, obtained in the third trimester of pregnancy. The TCR was taken from a female donor with multiple sclerosis, enrolled in a pregnancy study. CDR3 in amino acids: CASSIGQGILEQYF. The CDR3, as DNA: TGTGCCAGTAGTATAGGACAGGGGATTCTCGAGCAGTACTTC.